Described below is a single TCR beta chain sequence and its context. V was cut by 6 bases and J by 3 bases, with 19 bases left in between. Germline V lookup: CDR1 MNHEY, CDR2 SVGEGT. The CDR3 runs to 16 residues. Total RNA amounts of at least 5 micrograms were extracted per sample. This sample stems from a study of blood T cells in healthy people across ages. Then a second PCR, running about 6 to 12 cycles, was carried out with a sample-barcoded 5' primer and a J-beta primer mix. TCRdb analysed the 5' RACE reads with MiXCR anew, one entry per CDR3 protein. The sample records just under 550,000 distinct CDR3 sequences, 24% being singletons. The data also belong to a second study, concerning T cells of mothers and their children.

Sequencing was performed on blood. The rearrangement uses TRBV6-2 or TRBV6-3 and TRBJ2-3, with D unclear. The receptor's source is a boy aged 5-17 years in good health. CDR3 region: CASSLRGGISTDTQYF. CDR3 nucleotides: TGTGCCAGCAGCCTTCGAGGTGGGATTAGTACAGATACGCAGTATTTT.